This TCR beta chain was captured in a study of blood T cells in healthy people across ages. Study findings and constraints: No one knew whether donors had CMV, which possibly confounded expanded clonotype changes. Those diversity estimates obtained from one million T cells were thought to be underestimates.

A sample-barcoded 5' primer and a J-beta primer mix were used in a second PCR of roughly 6 to 11 cycles. The yield of each sample was at least 2.5 million CDR3-containing paired-end reads. MiXCR, run by TCRdb on the 5' RACE reads, gives a single entry per CDR3 protein. The sample gives just over 800,000 distinct CDR3 sequences, 62% of which show up once; 25% to 35% is in the top ten. Comment on this clonotype: Its specificity is unknown.

Germline V lookup: CDR1 MNHEY, CDR2 SVGAGI. The CDR3 has 14 amino acids. Trimming stripped 0 bases from V and 0 bases from J, with 3 bases between. The clonotype comes from a young man in good health. Sequenced material: blood. The chain employs TRBV6-5 and TRBJ2-4; D is unclear. In DNA, the CDR3 is TGTGCCAGCAGTTACTCTCTAGCCAAAAACATTCAGTACTTC. It is translated as CASSYSLAKNIQYF.